Detailed here is one TCR beta chain. The sample originates from a study of glioma-infiltrating T cells. TCR alpha and beta CDR3 regions were amplified from RNA using iRepertoire nested multiplex PCR. MiXCR, run by TCRdb on the multiplex PCR reads, gives a single entry per CDR3 protein. The data show approximately 400,000 distinct CDR3 sequences, about 40% seen once. Sequenced material: glioma tissue, nonneoplastic brain tissue, or PBMCs (not recorded which). This TCR derives from a human donor with low-grade glioma or glioblastoma, undergoing nonglioma brain surgery, or in good health (not recorded which).

In DNA, the CDR3 is TGCGCCAGCGATCTCGGACTAGCGGGATTACAAGAGACCCAGTACTTC. This encodes CASDLGLAGLQETQYF. This rearrangement joins TRBV5-1 to TRBJ2-5, with 12 bases aligning to TRBD2. Losses at the gene ends were 7 bases for V and 2 bases for J; bases not matched to a gene: 9. The CDR3 contains 16 residues. Germline V lookup: CDR1 SGHRS, CDR2 YFSETQ.